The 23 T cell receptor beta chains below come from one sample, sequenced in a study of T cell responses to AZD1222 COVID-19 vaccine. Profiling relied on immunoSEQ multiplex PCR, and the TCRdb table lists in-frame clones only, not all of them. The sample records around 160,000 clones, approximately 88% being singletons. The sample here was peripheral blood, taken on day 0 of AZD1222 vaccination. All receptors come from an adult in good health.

The CDR3: CASSSSGGETQYF. DNA of the CDR3: TGTGCCAGCAGCTCAAGCGGGGGTGAGACCCAGTACTTC. The chain joins TRBV7-3 to TRBJ2-5, with TRBD2 matching over 8 bases. The CDR3 loop spans 13 amino acids. V dropped 4 bases and J dropped 5; count of bases not matched to a gene: 3. Germline V gene data show CDR1 as SGHTA and CDR2 as FQGTGA.

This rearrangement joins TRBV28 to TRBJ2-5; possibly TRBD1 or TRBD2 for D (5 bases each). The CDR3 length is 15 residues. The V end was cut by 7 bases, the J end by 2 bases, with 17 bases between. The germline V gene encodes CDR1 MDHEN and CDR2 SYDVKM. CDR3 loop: CASTNPGTVQETQYF. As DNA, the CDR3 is TGTGCCAGCACCAATCCCGGGACCGTACAAGAGACCCAGTACTTC. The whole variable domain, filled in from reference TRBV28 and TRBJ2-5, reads DVKVTQSSRYLVKRTGEKVFLECVQDMDHENMFWYRQDPGLGLRLIYFSYDVKMKEKGDIPEGYSVSREKKERFSLILESASTNQTSMYLCASTNPGTVQETQYFGPGTRLLVL.

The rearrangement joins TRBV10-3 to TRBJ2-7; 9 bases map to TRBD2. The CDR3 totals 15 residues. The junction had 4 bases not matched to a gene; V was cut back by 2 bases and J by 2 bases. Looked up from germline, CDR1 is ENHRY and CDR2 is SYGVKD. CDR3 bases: TGTGCCATCAGTGAGAACAGCGGGGGGACCTACGAGCAGTACTTC. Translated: CAISENSGGTYEQYF.

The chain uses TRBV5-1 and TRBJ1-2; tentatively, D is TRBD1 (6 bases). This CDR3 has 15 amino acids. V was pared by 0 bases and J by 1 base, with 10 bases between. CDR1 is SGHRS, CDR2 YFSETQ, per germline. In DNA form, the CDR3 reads TGCGCCAGCAGCTTGGAGGGACAAATTAACTATGGCTACACCTTC. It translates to CASSLEGQINYGYTF.

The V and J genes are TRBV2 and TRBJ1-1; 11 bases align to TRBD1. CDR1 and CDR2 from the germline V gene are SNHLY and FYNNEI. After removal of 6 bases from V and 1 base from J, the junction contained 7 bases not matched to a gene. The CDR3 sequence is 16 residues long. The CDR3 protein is CASSRGQGATNTEAFF. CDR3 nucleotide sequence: TGTGCCAGCAGCCGCGGACAGGGGGCAACGAACACTGAAGCTTTCTTT.

CDR3 bases: TGTGCCAGCAGTTCCTTTCCTGGACAAGCCTATGGCTACACCTTC. This codes for CASSSFPGQAYGYTF. The chain employs TRBV27 and TRBJ1-2; perhaps TRBD1 as D (5 bases). Germline V gene sequence: CDR1 MNHEY, CDR2 SMNVEV (reference sequence). CDR3 size: 15 residues. V shed 4 bases and J shed 4 bases, with 16 bases lying between them.

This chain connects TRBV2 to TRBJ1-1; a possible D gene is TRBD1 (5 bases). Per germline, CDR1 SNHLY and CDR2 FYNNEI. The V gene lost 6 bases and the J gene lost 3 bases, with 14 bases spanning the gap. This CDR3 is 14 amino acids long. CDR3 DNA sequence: TGTGCCAGCAGGGGGCGAGCCGGGGACACTGAAGCTTTCTTT. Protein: CASRGRAGDTEAFF.

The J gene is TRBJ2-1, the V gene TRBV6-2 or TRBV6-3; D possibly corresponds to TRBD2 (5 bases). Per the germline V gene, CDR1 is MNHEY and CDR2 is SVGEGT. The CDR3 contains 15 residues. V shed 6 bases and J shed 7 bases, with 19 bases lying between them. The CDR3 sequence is CASSLRRESQNEQFF. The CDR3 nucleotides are TGTGCCAGCAGCCTGAGACGGGAATCTCAAAATGAGCAGTTCTTC.

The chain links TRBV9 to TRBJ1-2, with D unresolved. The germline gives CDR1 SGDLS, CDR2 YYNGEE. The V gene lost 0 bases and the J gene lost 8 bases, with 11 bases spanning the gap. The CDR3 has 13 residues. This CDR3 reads CASSVGTRWGYTF. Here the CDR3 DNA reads TGTGCCAGCAGCGTAGGAACGAGGTGGGGCTACACCTTC.

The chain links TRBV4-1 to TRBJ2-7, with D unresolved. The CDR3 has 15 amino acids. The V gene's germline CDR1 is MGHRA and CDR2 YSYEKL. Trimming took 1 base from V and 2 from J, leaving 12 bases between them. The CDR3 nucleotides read TGCGCCAGCAGCCAAGTTAATACGGGTCCCTACGAGCAGTACTTC. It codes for CASSQVNTGPYEQYF.

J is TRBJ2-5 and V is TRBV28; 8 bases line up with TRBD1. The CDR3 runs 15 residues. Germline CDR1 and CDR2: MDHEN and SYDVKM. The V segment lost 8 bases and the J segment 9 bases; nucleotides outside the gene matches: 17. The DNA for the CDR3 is TGTGCCAGCCATCGTAACGGACAGGGAGCGTGGGCCCAGTACTTC. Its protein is CASHRNGQGAWAQYF.

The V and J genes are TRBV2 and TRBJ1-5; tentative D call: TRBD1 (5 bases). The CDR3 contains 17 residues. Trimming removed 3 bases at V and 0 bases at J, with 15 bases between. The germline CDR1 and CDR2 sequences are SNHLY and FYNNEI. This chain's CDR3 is CASSEIGGLNSNQPQHF. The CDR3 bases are TGTGCCAGCAGTGAGATCGGGGGACTAAATAGCAATCAGCCCCAGCATTTT.

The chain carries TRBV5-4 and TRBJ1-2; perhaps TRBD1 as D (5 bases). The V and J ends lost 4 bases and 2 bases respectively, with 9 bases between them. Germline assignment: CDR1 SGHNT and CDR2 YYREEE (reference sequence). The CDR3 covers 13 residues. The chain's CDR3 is CASSGGANYGYTF. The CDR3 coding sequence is TGTGCCAGCAGCGGGGGAGCCAACTATGGCTACACCTTC.

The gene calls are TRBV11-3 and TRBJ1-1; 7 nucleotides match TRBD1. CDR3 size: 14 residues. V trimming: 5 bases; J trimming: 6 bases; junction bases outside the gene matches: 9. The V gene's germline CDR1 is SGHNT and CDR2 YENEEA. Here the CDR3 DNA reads TGTGCCAGCAGCAATAACAGGGGAGGTGCTGAAGCTTTCTTT. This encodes CASSNNRGGAEAFF.

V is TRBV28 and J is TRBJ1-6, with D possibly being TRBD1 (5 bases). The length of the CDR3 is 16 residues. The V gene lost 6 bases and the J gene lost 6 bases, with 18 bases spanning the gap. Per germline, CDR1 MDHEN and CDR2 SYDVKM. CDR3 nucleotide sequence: TGTGCCAGCAGGCCGTCATCGACAGCGACTAATTCACCCCTCCACTTT. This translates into CASRPSSTATNSPLHF. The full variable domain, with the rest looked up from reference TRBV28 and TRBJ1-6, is DVKVTQSSRYLVKRTGEKVFLECVQDMDHENMFWYRQDPGLGLRLIYFSYDVKMKEKGDIPEGYSVSREKKERFSLILESASTNQTSMYLCASRPSSTATNSPLHFGNGTRLTVT.

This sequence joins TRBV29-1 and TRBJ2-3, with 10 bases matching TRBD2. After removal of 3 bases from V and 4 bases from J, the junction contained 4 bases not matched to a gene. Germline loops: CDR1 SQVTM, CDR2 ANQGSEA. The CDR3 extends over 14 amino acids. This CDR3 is CSVDASGGPDTQYF. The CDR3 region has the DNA TGCAGCGTTGACGCTAGCGGGGGCCCAGATACGCAGTATTTT.

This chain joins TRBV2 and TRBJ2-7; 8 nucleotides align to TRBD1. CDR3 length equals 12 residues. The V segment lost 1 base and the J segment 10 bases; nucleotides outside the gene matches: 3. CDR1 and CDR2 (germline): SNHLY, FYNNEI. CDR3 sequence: CASSEGGQVQYF. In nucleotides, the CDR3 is TGTGCCAGCAGTGAAGGGGGACAGGTCCAGTACTTC.

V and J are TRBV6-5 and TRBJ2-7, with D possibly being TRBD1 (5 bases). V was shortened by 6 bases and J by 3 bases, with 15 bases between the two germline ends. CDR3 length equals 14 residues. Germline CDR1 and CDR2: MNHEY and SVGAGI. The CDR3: CASRPLRRGYEQYF. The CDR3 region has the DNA TGTGCCAGCAGACCCCTAAGAAGGGGCTACGAGCAGTACTTC.

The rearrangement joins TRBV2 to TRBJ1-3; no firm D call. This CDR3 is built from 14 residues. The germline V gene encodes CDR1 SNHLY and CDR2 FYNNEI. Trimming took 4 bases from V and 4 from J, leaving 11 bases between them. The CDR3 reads CASSAGPGGNTIYF. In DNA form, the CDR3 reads TGTGCCAGCAGTGCCGGTCCGGGGGGAAACACCATATATTTT.

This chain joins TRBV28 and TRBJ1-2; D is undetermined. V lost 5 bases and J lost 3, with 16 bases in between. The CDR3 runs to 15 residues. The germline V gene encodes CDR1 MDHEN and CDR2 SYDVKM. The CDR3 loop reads CASSGTTGAHYGYTF. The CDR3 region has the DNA TGTGCCAGCAGTGGTACGACGGGAGCTCACTATGGCTACACCTTC.

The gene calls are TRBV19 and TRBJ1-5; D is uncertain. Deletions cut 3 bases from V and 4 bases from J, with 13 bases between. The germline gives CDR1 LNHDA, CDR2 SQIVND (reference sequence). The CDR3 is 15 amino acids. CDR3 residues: CASSISSDGNQPQHF. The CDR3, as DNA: TGTGCCAGTAGTATTTCTTCGGACGGGAATCAGCCCCAGCATTTT. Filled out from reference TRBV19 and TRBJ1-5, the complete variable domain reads DGGITQSPKYLFRKEGQNVTLSCEQNLNHDAMYWYRQDPGQGLRLIYYSQIVNDFQKGDIAEGYSVSREKKESFPLTVTSAQKNPTAFYLCASSISSDGNQPQHFGDGTRLSIL.

The CDR3 region is CASSLGHLSASREQYF. In DNA form, the CDR3 reads TGCGCCAGCAGCTTAGGACACCTCTCCGCCTCCCGCGAGCAGTACTTC. The chain couples TRBV5-1 to TRBJ2-7; D possibly corresponds to TRBD1 (5 bases). V shed 2 bases and J shed 6 bases, with 21 bases lying between them. The CDR3 contains 16 residues. The germline V gene encodes CDR1 SGHRS and CDR2 YFSETQ.

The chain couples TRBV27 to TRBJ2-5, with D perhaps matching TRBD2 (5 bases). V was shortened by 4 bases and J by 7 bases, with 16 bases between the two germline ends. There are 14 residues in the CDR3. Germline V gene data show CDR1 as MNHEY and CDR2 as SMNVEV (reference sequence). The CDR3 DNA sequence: TGTGCCAGCAGTTCGACGGGATCCTACGGGACCCAGTACTTC. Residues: CASSSTGSYGTQYF.